This T cell receptor beta chain is drawn from a study of shared clonotypes between healthy human individuals. The assay was immunoSEQ multiplex PCR, and TCRdb's table has in-frame clones only and misses some. The table records approximately 500,000 clones, about 96% of them present only once. For this clone: The antigen remains unidentified.

Study observations and caveats: Clonotype sharing levels among donors were expected to vary with sequencing depth.

The CDR3 has 18 residues. Germline trimming cut 5 bases from V and 1 base from J; bases unmatched to any gene: 7. Germline V gene data show CDR1 as SGHTA and CDR2 as FQGNSA. The sequence came from a woman aged 25 to 39 in good health. Material for sequencing was naive CD4+ T cells sorted from blood. Subset given: CD45RA+ positively selected. V usage is TRBV7-2 and J usage is TRBJ2-1, with 14 bases aligning to TRBD2. CDR3 loop: CASSLEGLAGESYNEQFF. CDR3 DNA: TGTGCCAGCAGCCTAGAGGGACTAGCGGGAGAATCCTACAATGAGCAGTTCTTC.